This T cell receptor beta chain was identified in a study of blood T cell repertoires in COVID-19. Study-level information: Sites across the United States, Italy and Spain contributed samples from acute and convalescent COVID-19. T cells, B-cell-depleted T cells, or PBMCs supplied cDNA or gDNA.

TCRdb's table, derived via immunoSEQ multiplex PCR, lists solely in-frame clones and lacks some. The sample lists 200,000 or so clones; around 89% were seen once. This CDR3 has 14 residues. Trimming removed 0 bases from V and 5 bases from J, with 10 bases in between. Looked up from germline, CDR1 is SGHNT and CDR2 is YENEEA. This chain links TRBV11-3 with TRBJ2-5; D possibly corresponds to TRBD2 (5 bases). The sample taken for sequencing was peripheral blood. The TCR comes from a man younger than 40 with COVID-19, enrolled during active disease. The CDR3 loop reads CASSLEPRGETQYF. The DNA for the CDR3 is TGTGCCAGCAGCTTAGAGCCCAGAGGGGAGACCCAGTACTTC.